This section outlines one T cell receptor beta chain sequence together with its context. The antigen it recognizes is unknown. No qualities accompany the bases; no much larger clone lies one base away. Libraries were made using the immunoSEQ multiplex PCR assay. A mixture of 60 forward primers for TCR Vbeta segments and 13 reverse primers for TCR Jbeta segments was used in the multiplex PCR. The CDR3 region of rearranged TCR beta genes was amplified from genomic DNA with a multiplex PCR assay. The Illumina HiSeq System was used to sequence the amplified TCR beta libraries as 87-base-pair reads. Per the authors' processing: Across the roughly 600 repertoires, a later analysis counted about 81 million unique TCR beta chains, approximately 10 million of which were shared by at least two donors. Raw reads were error-corrected and collapsed into unique sequences by a nearest-neighbor algorithm in which closely related sequences were merged to remove PCR and sequencing errors. CDR3 sequences were aligned to IMGT reference sequences to assign V, D and J gene segments. For a sequence to be retained, a match of at least six nucleotides was required to both a V gene segment and a J gene segment. A rearrangement counted as productive if the CDR3 had no stop codons and remained in frame with V and J, and every other rearrangement counted as non-productive. CDR3 was defined by IMGT convention, running from the second conserved V-encoded cysteine to the conserved J-encoded phenylalanine. The earlier analysis of a few hundred of the donors excluded sequences that lacked an unambiguous match to a single V gene segment. In an earlier analysis of 587 of the donors, a V segment was called functional when productive rearrangements were above 56.7%, and segregating when the standard deviation between donors exceeded 5%. A statistical classification framework was built to diagnose cytomegalovirus status from the catalog of TCR beta chain sequences. V and J gene assignment, in a later analysis, came from comparing TCR nucleotide sequences with IMGT/GENE-DB human TR gene sequences. In a later analysis, CDR3 sequences and most-parsimonious VDJ recombination scenarios were assigned using the TCRdist pipeline. In a later analysis, each TCR beta chain was defined by its CDR3 amino acid sequence together with its V-gene family, and reads without a unique V-gene family were excluded. In a later analysis, around 650 highly shared, low-generation-probability nucleotide sequences were removed to address suspected cross-contamination and a sequencing artifact. In a later analysis, a clonal expansion index was calculated for each public chain from normalized within-repertoire ranks of inferred template counts. Generation probabilities in a later analysis came from a VDJ recombination model fitted to out-of-frame rearrangements, and those results were checked against IGoR. Hypergeometric tests were used in a later analysis to score TCR-TCR, TCR-HLA and TCR-CMV co-occurrence, with a repertoire-size bias correction applied to the TCR pairs. False discovery rates were estimated in a later analysis by permuting HLA or CMV assignments 20 times. In a later analysis, co-occurring TCRs were grouped using DBSCAN, and TCRdist sequence similarity was added for clustering within HLA-allele-positive subsets. Repertoires with fewer than 30,000 or more than 120,000 public chains, plus five repertoires with anomalous nucleotide sharing, were excluded from co-occurrence clustering. TCRdb holds this immuneACCESS table with in-frame rearrangements only. Some clones are missing; in checked studies, unresolved V genes explain under half, and the rest has no known cause. V and J calls plus clone size are reproduced from that table; the DNA served to infer D and trimming. For this sample there are about 160,000 clones; around 80% appear just once. Approximately 13% of the sample comes from the top ten.

This sample was included in a study of cytomegalovirus exposure and HLA in healthy donors (dated by TCRdb to 2016 to 2017). For the wider study: An earlier analysis of 550 to 700 of the donors reported approximately 270 Gb of sequence data and some 120 million unique TCR beta sequences from roughly 180 million T cells. An early release covering roughly 600 HLA-typed donors comprised roughly 300 gigabases of sequencing data and roughly 85 million unique TCR sequences. Among the roughly 400 genotyped donors, roughly 80% belonged to the genetic ancestry cluster associated with self-reported Caucasian donors. The study aimed to test whether signatures of past pathogen exposure could be identified by cataloging public T cell receptors. The study profiled the T cell repertoires of around 700 subjects by immunosequencing and related them to cytomegalovirus serostatus. A separate validation cohort of over 95 different subjects was used in addition to the roughly 700-subject first cohort. To predict cytomegalovirus infection status, the study combined high-throughput TCR immunosequencing, statistical association of individual TCRs with disease status, and machine learning. A later analysis re-examined previously published TCR beta repertoires from 500 to 700 donors and added high-resolution HLA genotyping to investigate patterns of TCR occurrence. Rather than drawing on any new phenotypic data, the later analysis identified candidate immune exposures from TCR beta sequences and the way those sequences occurred across donors. An earlier analysis of 500 to 750 of the donors applied high-throughput TCR beta sequencing to assess whether each TCR beta V gene segment acted as functional or pseudogenic. Donor age, sex, ethnicity and CMV serostatus were collected together with the repertoire data. A later genetic analysis used genome-wide SNP genotypes for about 65% of the 666 donors, treating that subset as a discovery cohort. Every repertoire in the discovery cohort had been generated on one and the same sequencing platform. Class I and class II HLA loci were covered by the typing at four-digit resolution. Typing coverage differed by locus: A, B, C, DRB1 and DQB1 were typed in about 629-640 donors, DQA1 in 500 to 550, DPA1 in over 600, and DPB1 in around 440. Five DR-DQ haplotypes were handled as single units for association and clustering because linkage in the cohort was strong. Among some 400 genotyped donors of the cohort, an average of around 240,000 unique TCR beta nucleotide sequences was sequenced per donor, of which about 19% were non-productive.

Sequences SGHTA (CDR1) and FQGNSA (CDR2) are obtained from the germline V gene. The germline V end is reduced by 2 bases and the J end by 6 bases; junction bases left unmatched: 6. Inclusive of the bounding cysteine and phenylalanine, the CDR3 is 15 residues long. Only the CDR3 DNA is retained, 45 bases long and in frame from the first base. What the authors observed across the whole study: A further reported finding was that TCR beta sequences accurately predicted the HLA-A and HLA-B alleles for most subjects in the first cohort. In the study, 150 to 200 TCR beta chains were listed as associated with cytomegalovirus. Correlated functional status among segregating V segments might reflect linkage disequilibrium, but an unknown experimental factor could not be ruled out. Cytomegalovirus status was reported to be diagnosed by the classifier with high specificity and sensitivity in both the original and validation cohorts. Some IMGT-functional V segments, including TRBV6-2 and TRBV6-3, could not be told apart with the 87-base-pair reads, so those segments were excluded. Several of the top co-occurrence clusters appeared to be linked to parvovirus B19, influenza, CMV and Epstein-Barr virus, according to a later analysis. The authors suggested that the approach could potentially be generalized to other disease states and immunological phenotypes. In vitro tests confirmed that a few of the cytomegalovirus-associated TCR beta chains recognize cytomegalovirus antigens. An earlier analysis of roughly 570 of the donors showed that most TCR beta V segments appeared in productive rearrangements either about 90% or about 30% of the time, which broadly matched IMGT annotations. In a later analysis, HLA-associated TCR beta chains were found to be more clonally expanded and to have lower generation probabilities than equally common non-associated chains. In a later genetic analysis, a missense DCLRE1C variant was associated with V-gene and J-gene trimming of TCR beta chains, and the association was replicated in an independent cohort. In this cohort, only TCR beta chains were sequenced, and detectable features were limited by the absence of alpha or paired-chain data. According to a later analysis, TCR association rates differed among HLA loci, with DRB1 alleles showing the most associated TCRs and HLA-C alleles showing the fewest. Immune exposure information for the cohort was limited to CMV serostatus. Most TCR sequences were observed very rarely across donors, whereas some public TCRs were present in many individuals. When HLA alleles, especially DR and DQ, strongly co-occurred, TCR associations were difficult to assign to individual alleles. A later analysis found that most CMV-associated TCR beta chains appeared HLA-restricted, with HLA associations seemingly driven largely by CMV exposure. HLA typing was unavailable for some donors at each locus, so association tests used only the typed subset. Because counts were too low, about 18 rarely observed V segments, including chromosome 9 orphons, were excluded from the earlier analysis of 587 of the donors. Sequencing depth was assumed to be roughly uniform across donors in the presence/absence analyses, though that assumption may not hold. Compared with the roughly 670-donor mean, donors in an Asian-associated ancestry cluster had fewer N-insertions in productive TCRs, according to a later genetic analysis. At a false discovery rate of 0.05, a later analysis linked 16,951 TCR beta sequences to specific HLA alleles. The sequencing pipeline was judged likely to have produced a cluster of highly shared sequence variants as a technical artifact.

The cohort comprised approximately 700 healthy bone marrow donors. All cohort members were sampled while nominally healthy, although unrecorded immune exposures were likely present. The donor tested CMV seropositive and was one of the 289 seropositive cohort members. Every donor gave a peripheral blood sample, and the peripheral blood mononuclear cells from that sample were used for TCR beta sequencing. The Qiagen DNeasy Blood Extraction Kit was used to extract genomic DNA from the blood cell samples. The sequenced sample was PBMCs. This clonotype originated in a man aged 40-49 years in good health and CMV-seropositive. The V gene is TRBV7-2 and the J gene is TRBJ2-3; 9 bases in between match TRBD1. The DNA sequence is TGTGCCAGCAGCTTATCAGGGACAGGGCAGGATACGCAGTATTTT. Its product reads: CASSLSGTGQDTQYF. With the portions outside the CDR3 filled from the reference TRBV7-2 and TRBJ2-3 genes, the complete variable region becomes GAGVSQSPSNKVTEKGKDVELRCDPISGHTALYWYRQSLGQGLEFLIYFQGNSAPDKSGLPSDRFSAERTGGSVSTLTIQRTQQEDSAVYLCASSLSGTGQDTQYFGPGTRLTVL.